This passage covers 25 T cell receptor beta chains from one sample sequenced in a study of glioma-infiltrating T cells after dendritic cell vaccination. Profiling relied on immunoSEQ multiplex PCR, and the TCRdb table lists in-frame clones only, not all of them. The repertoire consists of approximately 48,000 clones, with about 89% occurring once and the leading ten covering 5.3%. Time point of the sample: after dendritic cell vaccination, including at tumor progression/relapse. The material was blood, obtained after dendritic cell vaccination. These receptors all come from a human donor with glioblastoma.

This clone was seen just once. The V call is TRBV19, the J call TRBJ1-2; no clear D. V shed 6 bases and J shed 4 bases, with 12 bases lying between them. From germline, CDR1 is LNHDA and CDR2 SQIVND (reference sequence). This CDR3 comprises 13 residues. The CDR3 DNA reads TGTGCCAGTAGGAGCCAAGAAACCTATGGCTACACCTTC. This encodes CASRSQETYGYTF.

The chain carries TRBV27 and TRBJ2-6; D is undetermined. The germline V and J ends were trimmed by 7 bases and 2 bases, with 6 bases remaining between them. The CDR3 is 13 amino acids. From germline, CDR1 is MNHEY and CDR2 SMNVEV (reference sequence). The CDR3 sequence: CASTVAGANVLTF. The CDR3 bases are TGTGCCAGCACTGTTGCTGGGGCCAACGTCCTGACTTTC.

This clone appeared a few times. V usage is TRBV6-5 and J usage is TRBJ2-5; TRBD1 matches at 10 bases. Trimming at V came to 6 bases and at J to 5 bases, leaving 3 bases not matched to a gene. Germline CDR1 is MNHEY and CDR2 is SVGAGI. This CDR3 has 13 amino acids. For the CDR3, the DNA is TGTGCCAGCAGGACAGGGGGCGGGGAGACCCAGTACTTC. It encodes CASRTGGGETQYF.

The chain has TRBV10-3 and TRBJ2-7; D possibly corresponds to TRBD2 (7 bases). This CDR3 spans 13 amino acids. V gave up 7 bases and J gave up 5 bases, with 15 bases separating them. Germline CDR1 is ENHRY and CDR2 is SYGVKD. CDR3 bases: TGTGCCATCACTTTGGGGGAGGGGGACGAGCAGTACTTC. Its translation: CAITLGEGDEQYF.

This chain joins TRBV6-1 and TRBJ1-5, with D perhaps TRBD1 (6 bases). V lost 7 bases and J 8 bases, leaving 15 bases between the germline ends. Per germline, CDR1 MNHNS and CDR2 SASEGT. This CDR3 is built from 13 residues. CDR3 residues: CASTLRGYEPQHF. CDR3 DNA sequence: TGTGCCAGCACTCTCAGGGGTTACGAGCCCCAGCATTTT.

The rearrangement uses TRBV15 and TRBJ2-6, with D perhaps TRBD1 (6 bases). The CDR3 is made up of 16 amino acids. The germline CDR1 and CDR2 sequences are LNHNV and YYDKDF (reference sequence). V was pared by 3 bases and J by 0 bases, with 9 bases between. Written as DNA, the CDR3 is TGTGCCACCAGCAGGGACAGCCCCTCTGGGGCCAACGTCCTGACTTTC. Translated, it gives CATSRDSPSGANVLTF. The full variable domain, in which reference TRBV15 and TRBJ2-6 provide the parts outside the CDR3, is DAMVIQNPRYQVTQFGKPVTLSCSQTLNHNVMYWYQQKSSQAPKLLFHYYDKDFNNEADTPDNFQSRRPNTSFCFLDIRSPGLGDTAMYLCATSRDSPSGANVLTFGAGSRLTVL.

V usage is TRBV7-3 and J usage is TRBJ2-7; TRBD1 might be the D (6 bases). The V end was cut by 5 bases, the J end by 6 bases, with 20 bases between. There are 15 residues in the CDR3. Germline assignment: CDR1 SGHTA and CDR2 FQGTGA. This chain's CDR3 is CASSERDKLRSEQYF. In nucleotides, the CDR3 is TGTGCCAGCAGCGAACGGGACAAACTGCGATCCGAGCAGTACTTC. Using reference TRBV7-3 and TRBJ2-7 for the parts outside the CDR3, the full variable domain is GAGVSQTPSNKVTEKGKYVELRCDPISGHTALYWYRQSLGQGPEFLIYFQGTGAADDSGLPNDRFFAVRPEGSVSTLKIQRTERGDSAVYLCASSERDKLRSEQYFGPGTRLTVT.

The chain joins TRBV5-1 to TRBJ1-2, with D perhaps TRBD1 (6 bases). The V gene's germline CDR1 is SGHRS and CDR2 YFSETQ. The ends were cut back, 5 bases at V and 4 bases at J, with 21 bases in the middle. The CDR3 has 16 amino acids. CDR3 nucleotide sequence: TGCGCCAGCAGACAGGGCTCCCGCACTATGTCCTATGGCTACACCTTC. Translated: CASRQGSRTMSYGYTF.

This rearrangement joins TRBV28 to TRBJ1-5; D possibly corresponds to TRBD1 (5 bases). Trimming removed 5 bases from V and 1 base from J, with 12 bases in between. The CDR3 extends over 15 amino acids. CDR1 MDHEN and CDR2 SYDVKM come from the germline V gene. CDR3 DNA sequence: TGTGCCAGCAGTCCTTCCTGGGGCAGCAATCAGCCCCAGCATTTT. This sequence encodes CASSPSWGSNQPQHF.

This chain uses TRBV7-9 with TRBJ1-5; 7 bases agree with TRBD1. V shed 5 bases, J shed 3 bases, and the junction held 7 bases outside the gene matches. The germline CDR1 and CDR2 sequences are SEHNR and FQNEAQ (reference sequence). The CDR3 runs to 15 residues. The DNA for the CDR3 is TGTGCCAGCAGCCCTCAGACAGGGTACAATCAGCCCCAGCATTTT. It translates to CASSPQTGYNQPQHF.

CDR3 bases: TGTGCCAGTAGTTCCCGGGGAGCGGGACAAGAGACCCAGTACTTC. It encodes CASSSRGAGQETQYF. V is TRBV19 and J is TRBJ2-5; 7 bases agree with TRBD2. CDR3 length: 15 amino acids. J lost 2 bases, V lost 5 bases, and 8 bases had no gene match. Germline CDR1 reads LNHDA; CDR2 reads SQIVND (reference sequence).

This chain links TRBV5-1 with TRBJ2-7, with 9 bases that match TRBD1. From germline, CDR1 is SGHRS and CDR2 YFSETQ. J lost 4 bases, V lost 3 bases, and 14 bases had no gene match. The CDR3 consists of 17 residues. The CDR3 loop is CASSWKGQGDVRYEQYF. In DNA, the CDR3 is TGCGCCAGCAGCTGGAAGGGACAGGGCGATGTACGATACGAGCAGTACTTC.

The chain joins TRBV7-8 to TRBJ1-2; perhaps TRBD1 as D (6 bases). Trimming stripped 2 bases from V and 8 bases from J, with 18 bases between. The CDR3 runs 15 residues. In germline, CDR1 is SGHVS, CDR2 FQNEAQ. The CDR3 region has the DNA TGTGCCAGCAGCTTAACCCTACAGGGTCCCTGGGGCTACACCTTC. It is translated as CASSLTLQGPWGYTF.

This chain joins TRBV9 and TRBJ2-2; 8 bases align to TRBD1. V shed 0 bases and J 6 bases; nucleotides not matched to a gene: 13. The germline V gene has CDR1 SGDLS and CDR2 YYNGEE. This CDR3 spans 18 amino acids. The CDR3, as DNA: TGTGCCAGCAGCGTAGCCCTACGAGGACAGGGAACGGCCGGGGAGCTGTTTTTT. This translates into CASSVALRGQGTAGELFF.

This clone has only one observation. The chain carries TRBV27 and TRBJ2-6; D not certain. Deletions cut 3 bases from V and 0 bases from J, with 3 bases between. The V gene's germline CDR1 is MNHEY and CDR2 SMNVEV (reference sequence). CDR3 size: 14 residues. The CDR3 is CASSFRSGANVLTF. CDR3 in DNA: TGTGCCAGCAGTTTCCGCTCTGGGGCCAACGTCCTGACTTTC.

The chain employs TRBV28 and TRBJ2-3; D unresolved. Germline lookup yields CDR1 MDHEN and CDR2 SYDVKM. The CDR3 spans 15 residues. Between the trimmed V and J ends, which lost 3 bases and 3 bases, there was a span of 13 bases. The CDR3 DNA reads TGTGCCAGCAGTTTCAGCCCGCGGTCGACAGATACGCAGTATTTT. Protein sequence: CASSFSPRSTDTQYF.

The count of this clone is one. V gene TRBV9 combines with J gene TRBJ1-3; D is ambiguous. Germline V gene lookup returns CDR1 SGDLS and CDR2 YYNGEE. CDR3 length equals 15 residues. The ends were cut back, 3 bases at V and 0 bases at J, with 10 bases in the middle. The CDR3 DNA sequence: TGTGCCAGCAGCGGAGCAGGCTTCTCTGGAAACACCATATATTTT. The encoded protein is CASSGAGFSGNTIYF. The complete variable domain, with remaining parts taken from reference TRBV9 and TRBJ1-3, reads DSGVTQTPKHLITATGQRVTLRCSPRSGDLSVYWYQQSLDQGLQFLIQYYNGEERAKGNILERFSAQQFPDLHSELNLSSLELGDSALYFCASSGAGFSGNTIYFGEGSWLTVV.

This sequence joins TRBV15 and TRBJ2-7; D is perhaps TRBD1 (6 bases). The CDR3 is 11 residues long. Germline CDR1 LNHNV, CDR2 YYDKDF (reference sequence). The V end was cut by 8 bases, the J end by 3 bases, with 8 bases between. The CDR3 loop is CATRGGYEQYF. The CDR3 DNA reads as TGTGCCACCCGAGGGGGCTACGAGCAGTACTTC. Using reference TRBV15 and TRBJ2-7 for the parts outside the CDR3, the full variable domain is DAMVIQNPRYQVTQFGKPVTLSCSQTLNHNVMYWYQQKSSQAPKLLFHYYDKDFNNEADTPDNFQSRRPNTSFCFLDIRSPGLGDTAMYLCATRGGYEQYFGPGTRLTVT.

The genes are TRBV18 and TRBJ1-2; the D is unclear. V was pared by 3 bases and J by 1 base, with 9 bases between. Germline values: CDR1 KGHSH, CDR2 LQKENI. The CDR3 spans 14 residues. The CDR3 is CASSPTPFNYGYTF. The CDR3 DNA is TGTGCCAGCTCACCTACACCTTTTAACTATGGCTACACCTTC. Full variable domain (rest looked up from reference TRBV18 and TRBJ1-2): NAGVMQNPRHLVRRRGQEARLRCSPMKGHSHVYWYRQLPEEGLKFMVYLQKENIIDESGMPKERFSAEFPKEGPSILRIQQVVRGDSAAYFCASSPTPFNYGYTFGSGTRLTVV.

The CDR3 DNA reads TGTGCCATCAGTGAGAGGACAGGGTATGACAATGAGCAGTTCTTC. Protein: CAISERTGYDNEQFF. The chain is built from TRBV10-3 and TRBJ2-1, with 8 positions matching TRBD1. The germline V gene encodes CDR1 ENHRY and CDR2 SYGVKD. The CDR3 totals 15 residues. The V segment lost 2 bases and the J segment 5 bases; nucleotides outside the gene matches: 5.

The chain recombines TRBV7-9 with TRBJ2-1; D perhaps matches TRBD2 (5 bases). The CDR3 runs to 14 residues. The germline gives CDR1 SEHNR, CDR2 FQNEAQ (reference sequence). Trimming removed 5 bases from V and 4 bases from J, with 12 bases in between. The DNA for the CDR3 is TGTGCCAGCAGCCCTAAAATAGCGTACAATGAGCAGTTCTTC. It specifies CASSPKIAYNEQFF.

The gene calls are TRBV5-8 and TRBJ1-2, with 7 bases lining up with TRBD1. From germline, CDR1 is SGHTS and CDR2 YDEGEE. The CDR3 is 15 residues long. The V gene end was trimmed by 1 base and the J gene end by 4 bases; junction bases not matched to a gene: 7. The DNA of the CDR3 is TGTGCCAGCAGCTTGCAACAGGGGCTGATCTATGGCTACACCTTC. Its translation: CASSLQQGLIYGYTF.

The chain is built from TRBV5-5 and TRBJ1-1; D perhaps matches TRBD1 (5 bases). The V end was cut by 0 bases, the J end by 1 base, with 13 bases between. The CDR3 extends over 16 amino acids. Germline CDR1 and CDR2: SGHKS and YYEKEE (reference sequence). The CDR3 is CASSLEWEGRNTEAFF. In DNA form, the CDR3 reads TGTGCCAGCAGCTTGGAGTGGGAGGGGAGGAACACTGAAGCTTTCTTT.

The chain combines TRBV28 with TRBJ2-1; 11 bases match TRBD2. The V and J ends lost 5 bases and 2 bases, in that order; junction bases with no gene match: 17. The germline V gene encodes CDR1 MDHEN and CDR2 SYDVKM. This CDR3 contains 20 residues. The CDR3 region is CASSPLVSGRARFTYNEQFF. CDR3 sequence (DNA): TGTGCCAGCAGTCCCCTTGTTAGCGGGAGGGCCAGGTTCACCTACAATGAGCAGTTCTTC.

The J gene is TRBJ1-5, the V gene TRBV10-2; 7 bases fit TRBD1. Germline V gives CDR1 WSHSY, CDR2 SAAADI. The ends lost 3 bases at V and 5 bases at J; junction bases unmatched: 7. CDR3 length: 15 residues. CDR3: CASSDPTGRYQPQHF. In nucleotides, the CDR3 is TGCGCCAGCAGTGACCCGACAGGGCGGTATCAGCCCCAGCATTTT.